This T cell receptor (beta chain) was observed in a study of blood T cells in healthy people across ages. The second PCR ran roughly 6 to 12 cycles with a sample-barcoded 5' primer and J-beta primers. TCRdb reanalysed the 5' RACE reads using MiXCR and keeps one entry per CDR3 protein. The sample records about 1.5 million distinct CDR3 sequences, roughly 43% being singletons. The clonotype originates from a woman between 18 and 29 years old in good health. Sample: blood.

CDR3 DNA: TGTGCCACCACTAGCGGGGGAAAGACCCAGTACTTC. Amino acid sequence: CATTSGGKTQYF. This chain connects TRBV10-3 to TRBJ2-5; 11 nucleotides match TRBD2. The germline gives CDR1 ENHRY, CDR2 SYGVKD. The ends lost 10 bases at V and 6 bases at J; junction bases unmatched: 4. The CDR3 is 12 amino acids.